Listed here are 15 T cell receptor beta chains from one sample, sequenced in a study of blood T cells in healthy people across ages. The authors ran a second PCR of about 7 to 11 cycles using a sample-barcoded 5' primer and a J-beta primer mix. From the 5' RACE reads, TCRdb called clonotypes with MiXCR, one entry per CDR3 protein. The table has 1.4 million to 1.5 million distinct CDR3 sequences, around two fifths seen once. Sequencing was done on a sample of blood. The source is a woman in her late teens or twenties in good health.

For this clonotype: This may stem from a read error, because a much larger clone lies one nucleotide away. The CDR3 bases are TGTGCCAGCAGTTACACAGACAATGAGCAGTACTTC. The encoded protein is CASSYTDNEQYF. J is TRBJ2-1 and V is TRBV2; D is uncertain. Matching the DNA end better, TRBJ2-7 makes the J call doubtful. CDR1 and CDR2 (germline): SNHLY, FYNNEI. This CDR3 has 12 amino acids.

The chain uses TRBV6-4 and TRBJ2-3; 12 positions match TRBD2. Looked up from germline, CDR1 is MRHNA and CDR2 is SNTAGT. Trimming removed 4 bases from V and 6 bases from J; junction bases left unmatched: 14. The CDR3 contains 18 residues. The CDR3 loop reads CASSVVGLAGLKPDTQYF. In DNA form, the CDR3 reads TGTGCCAGCAGTGTAGTGGGACTAGCGGGCCTCAAGCCGGATACGCAGTATTTT.

CDR3 DNA sequence: TGTGCCAGCAGTGCTTCAGGGTCATCCTACAATGAGCAGTACTTC. Protein: CASSASGSSYNEQYF. The chain links TRBV6-5 to TRBJ2-1; TRBD1 is a possible D gene (5 bases). The end of the DNA is better explained by TRBJ2-7, so the J call may be wrong. This CDR3 is built from 15 residues. Germline V gene data show CDR1 as MNHEY and CDR2 as SVGAGI.

The chain has TRBV10-3 and TRBJ2-3; D is unclear. Trimming removed 3 bases at V and 3 bases at J, with 10 bases between. From germline, CDR1 is ENHRY and CDR2 SYGVKD. The CDR3 covers 14 residues. The DNA for the CDR3 is TGTGCCATCAGTGACCTGGAGACGACAGATACGCAGTATTTT. This gives the protein CAISDLETTDTQYF.

This clonotype occurred a few times. The CDR3 here is CSARGLATSYEQYF. DNA of the CDR3: TGCAGTGCGCGGGGACTAGCGACCTCCTACGAGCAGTACTTC. The chain employs TRBV20-1 and TRBJ2-7, with 10 nucleotides matching TRBD2. This CDR3 is built from 14 residues. Per germline, CDR1 DFQATT and CDR2 SNEGSKA (reference sequence). The V and J ends lost 6 bases and 0 bases, in that order; junction bases with no gene match: 5.

V usage is TRBV6-1 and J usage is TRBJ2-1; maybe TRBD2 (5 bases). The V gene's germline CDR1 is MNHNS and CDR2 SASEGT. This CDR3 comprises 16 residues. The germline V and J ends were trimmed by 0 bases and 6 bases, with 15 bases remaining between them. In DNA form, the CDR3 reads TGTGCCAGCAGTGAAGCGGGAGCAGGATCCGGCAATGAGCAGTTCTTC. Translated, it gives CASSEAGAGSGNEQFF.

This clonotype was counted between two and nine times. The chain combines TRBV11-2 with TRBJ2-1; no definite D call. This CDR3 is built from 12 residues. Germline values: CDR1 SGHAT, CDR2 FQNNGV. V was cut by 1 base and J by 10 bases, with 8 bases left in between. CDR3 nucleotides: TGTGCCAGCAGCTTAGTTGCGCCGGAGCAGTTCTTC. Its protein product is CASSLVAPEQFF.

V and J are TRBV5-6 and TRBJ2-1, with D perhaps given as TRBD1 or TRBD2 (5 bases each). The CDR3 contains 11 residues. CDR1 and CDR2 (germline): SGHDT, YYEEEE. V was clipped by 2 bases and J by 12 bases, with 9 bases between them. CDR3 amino acids: CASSLSGAQFF. The CDR3, as DNA: TGTGCCAGCAGCTTATCCGGGGCGCAGTTCTTC.

There are a few counts of this clonotype. This chain joins TRBV11-2 and TRBJ2-7, with D unresolved. The last part of the DNA fits TRBJ2-5 better; the J call may be wrong. In germline, CDR1 is SGHAT, CDR2 FQNNGV. The CDR3 sequence is 15 residues long. CDR3 loop: CASSLEWLDSGTQYF. The CDR3 DNA follows: TGTGCCAGCAGCTTAGAGTGGCTGGATTCGGGGACCCAGTACTTC.

The chain joins TRBV10-2 to TRBJ1-2; no clear D gene. The CDR3 covers 13 residues. Trimming removed 0 bases at V and 3 bases at J, with 5 bases between. The germline V gene has CDR1 WSHSY and CDR2 SAAADI. The CDR3 reads CASSESEDYGYTF. In DNA form, the CDR3 reads TGCGCCAGCAGTGAGTCGGAAGACTATGGCTACACCTTC.

Points on this clonotype: One end of the junction does not line up with germline, which may come from a read error. The V and J genes are TRBV27 and TRBJ1-4, with 8 bases matching TRBD1. Germline loops: CDR1 MNHEY, CDR2 SMNVEV (reference sequence). The CDR3 is made up of 15 amino acids. In DNA form, the CDR3 reads TGTGTCAGCAGTAAAAACCGGGACAGGACTGAAAAACTGTTTTTT. It is translated as CVSSKNRDRTEKLFF.

The chain has TRBV5-6 and TRBJ1-2, with 7 nucleotides matching TRBD1. The CDR3 runs 16 residues. Losses at the gene ends were 3 bases for V and 3 bases for J; bases not matched to a gene: 11. The germline gives CDR1 SGHDT, CDR2 YYEEEE. DNA for the CDR3: TGTGCCAGCAGCTCTTTTTATGACAGGGCGGACTATGGCTACACCTTC. Its protein is CASSSFYDRADYGYTF. The full variable domain, its missing parts supplied by reference TRBV5-6 and TRBJ1-2, is DAGVTQSPTHLIKTRGQQVTLRCSPKSGHDTVSWYQQALGQGPQFIFQYYEEEERQRGNFPDRFSGHQFPNYSSELNVNALLLGDSALYLCASSSFYDRADYGYTFGSGTRLTVV.

V is TRBV11-1 and J is TRBJ1-1, with D perhaps TRBD1 (6 bases). The CDR3 contains 15 residues. Germline V CDR1 and CDR2: SGHAT, FQDESV (reference sequence). V lost 5 bases, J lost 0 bases, and 13 bases lay in between. CDR3 loop: CASSHGKGVNTEAFF. CDR3 nucleotides: TGTGCCAGCAGCCATGGAAAGGGGGTGAACACTGAAGCTTTCTTT.

This clonotype was detected only a few times. The rearrangement joins TRBV2 to TRBJ2-7; 9 nucleotides match TRBD2. The V gene's germline CDR1 is SNHLY and CDR2 FYNNEI. Losses at the gene ends were 0 bases for V and 2 bases for J; bases not matched to a gene: 5. The length of the CDR3 is 16 residues. Here the CDR3 reads CASSEAGAGGPYEQYF. DNA of the CDR3: TGTGCCAGCAGTGAAGCTGGAGCGGGAGGACCCTACGAGCAGTACTTC.

The CDR3 here is CASRVGLADTDTQYF. As DNA, the CDR3 is TGTGCCAGCAGGGTAGGGCTAGCGGACACAGATACGCAGTATTTT. This chain joins TRBV12-3 or TRBV12-4 and TRBJ2-3; 7 nucleotides align to TRBD2. The junction had 8 bases not matched to a gene; V was cut back by 6 bases and J by 2 bases. The length of the CDR3 is 15 residues.